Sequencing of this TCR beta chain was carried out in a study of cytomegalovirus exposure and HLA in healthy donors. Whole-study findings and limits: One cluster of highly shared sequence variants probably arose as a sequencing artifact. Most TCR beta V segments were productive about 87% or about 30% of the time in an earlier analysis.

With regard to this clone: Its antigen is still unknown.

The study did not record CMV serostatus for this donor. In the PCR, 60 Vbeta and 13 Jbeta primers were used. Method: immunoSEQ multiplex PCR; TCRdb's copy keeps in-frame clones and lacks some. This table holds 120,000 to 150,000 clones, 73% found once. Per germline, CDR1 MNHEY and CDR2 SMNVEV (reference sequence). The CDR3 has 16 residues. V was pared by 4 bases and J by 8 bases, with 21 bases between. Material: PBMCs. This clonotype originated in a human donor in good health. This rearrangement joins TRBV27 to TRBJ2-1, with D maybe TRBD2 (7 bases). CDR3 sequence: CASSSWGGVWVDEQFF. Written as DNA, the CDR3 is TGTGCCAGCAGTTCATGGGGGGGCGTGTGGGTGGATGAGCAGTTCTTC.